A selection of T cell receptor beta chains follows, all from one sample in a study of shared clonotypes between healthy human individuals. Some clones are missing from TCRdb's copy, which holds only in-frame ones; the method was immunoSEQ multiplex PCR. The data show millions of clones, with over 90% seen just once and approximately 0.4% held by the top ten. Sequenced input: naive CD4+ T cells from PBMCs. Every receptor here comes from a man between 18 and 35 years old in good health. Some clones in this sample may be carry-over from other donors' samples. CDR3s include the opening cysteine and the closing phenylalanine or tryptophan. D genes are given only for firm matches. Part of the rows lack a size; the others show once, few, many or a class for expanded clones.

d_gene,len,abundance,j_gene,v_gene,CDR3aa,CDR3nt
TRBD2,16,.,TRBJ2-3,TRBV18,CASSPSLAASTDTQYF,TGTGCCAGCTCACCATCCCTAGCGGCTAGCACAGATACGCAGTATTTT
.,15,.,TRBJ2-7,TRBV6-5,CASSYRTEDNYEQYF,TGTGCCAGCAGTTACCGCACCGAGGACAACTACGAGCAGTACTTC
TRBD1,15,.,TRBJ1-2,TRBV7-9,CASSLAPQGAVGYTF,TGTGCCAGCAGCTTAGCACCGCAGGGGGCCGTTGGCTACACCTTC
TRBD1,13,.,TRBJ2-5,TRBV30,CAWSADRAETQYF,TGTGCCTGGAGCGCGGACAGGGCAGAGACCCAGTACTTC
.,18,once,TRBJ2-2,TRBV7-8,CASSWTTAGITDTGELFF,TGTGCCAGCAGCTGGACCACCGCGGGGATAACGGACACCGGGGAGCTGTTTTTT
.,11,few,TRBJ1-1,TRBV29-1,CSVIMNTEAFF,TGCAGCGTGATTATGAACACTGAAGCTTTCTTT
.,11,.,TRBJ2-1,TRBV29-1,CSVGGYNEQFF,TGCAGCGTTGGAGGTTACAATGAGCAGTTCTTC
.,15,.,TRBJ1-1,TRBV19,CASSTRSEENTEAFF,TGTGCCAGTAGTACACGCTCCGAGGAGAACACTGAAGCTTTCTTT
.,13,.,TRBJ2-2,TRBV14,CASSHRETGELFF,TGTGCCAGCAGCCACAGGGAGACCGGGGAGCTGTTTTTT
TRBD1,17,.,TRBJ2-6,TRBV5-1,CASSRWTGDTGANVLTF,TGCGCCAGCAGCCGCTGGACAGGGGACACCGGGGCCAACGTCCTGACTTTC
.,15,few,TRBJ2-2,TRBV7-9,CASSFGNLNTGELFF,TGTGCCAGCAGCTTCGGGAACCTGAACACCGGGGAGCTGTTTTTT
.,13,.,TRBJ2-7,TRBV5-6,CASSARSSYGQYF,TGTGCCAGCAGCGCGCGGTCCTCCTACGGGCAGTACTTC
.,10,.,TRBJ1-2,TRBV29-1,CSGGDYGYTF,TGCAGCGGTGGAGACTATGGCTACACCTTC
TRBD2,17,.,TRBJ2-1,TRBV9,CASSPGLAGSRPGEQFF,TGTGCCAGCAGCCCCGGACTAGCGGGATCACGCCCCGGGGAGCAGTTCTTC
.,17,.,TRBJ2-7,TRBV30,CAWSVSVRRDSGYEQYF,TGTGCCTGGAGTGTATCTGTGCGTCGGGACTCCGGTTACGAGCAGTACTTC
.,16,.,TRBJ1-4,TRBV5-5,CASSLDGGSANEKLFF,TGTGCCAGCAGCTTGGATGGGGGGTCCGCTAATGAAAAACTGTTTTTT
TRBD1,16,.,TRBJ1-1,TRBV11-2,CASSAGDRGRFAEAFF,TGTGCCAGCAGCGCCGGGGACAGGGGGCGATTTGCTGAAGCTTTCTTT
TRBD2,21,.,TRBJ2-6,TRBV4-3,CASRRYRRGGRNNSGANVLTF,TGCGCCTCGAGACGATACAGGCGGGGGGGACGGAATAACTCTGGGGCCAACGTCCTGACTTTC
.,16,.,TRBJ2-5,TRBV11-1,CASSLEGGIGQETQYF,TGTGCCAGCAGCTTAGAGGGCGGGATCGGGCAAGAGACCCAGTACTTC
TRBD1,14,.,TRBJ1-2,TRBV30,CAWSDTGGRIGYTF,TGTGCCTGGAGCGATACAGGGGGCAGGATCGGCTACACCTTC
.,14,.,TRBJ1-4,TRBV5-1,CASRLEGSGEKLFF,TGCGCCAGCAGATTGGAAGGGTCCGGTGAAAAACTGTTTTTT
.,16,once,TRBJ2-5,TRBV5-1,CASSLEAGVGGETQYF,TGCGCCAGCAGCTTGGAAGCAGGGGTAGGGGGAGAGACCCAGTACTTC
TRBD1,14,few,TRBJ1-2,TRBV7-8,CASSLRDRAGGYTF,TGTGCCAGCAGCCTCCGGGACAGGGCTGGGGGCTACACCTTC
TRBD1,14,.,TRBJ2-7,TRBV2,CASKGGQGASEQYF,TGTGCCAGCAAAGGGGGGCAGGGGGCGAGTGAGCAGTACTTC
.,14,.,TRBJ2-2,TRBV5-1,CASSSDSSTGELFF,TGCGCCAGCAGCTCGGACAGTTCCACCGGGGAGCTGTTTTTT
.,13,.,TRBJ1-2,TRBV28,CASSAAVARGYTF,TGTGCCAGCAGTGCGGCTGTAGCTCGCGGCTACACCTTC
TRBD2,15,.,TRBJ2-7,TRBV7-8,CASSLTSGGSYEQYF,TGTGCCAGCAGCCTGACTAGCGGGGGATCCTACGAGCAGTACTTC
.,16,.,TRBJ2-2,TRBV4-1,CASSLSQGRATGELFF,TGCGCCAGCAGCCTAAGCCAGGGTCGTGCCACCGGGGAGCTGTTTTTT
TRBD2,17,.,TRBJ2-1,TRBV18,CASSPERLAGGRSEQFF,TGTGCCAGCTCACCCGAACGACTAGCGGGAGGGCGCAGTGAGCAGTTCTTC
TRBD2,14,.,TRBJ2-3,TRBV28,CASSPPGGADTQYF,TGTGCCAGCAGTCCGCCCGGGGGGGCAGATACGCAGTATTTT
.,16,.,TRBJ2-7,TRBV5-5,CASSKGTGLGEWEQYF,TGTGCCAGCAGCAAGGGGACGGGACTCGGGGAGTGGGAGCAGTACTTC
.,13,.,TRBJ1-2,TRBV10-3,CATDGGGSKGYTF,TGTGCCACCGACGGTGGGGGATCAAAAGGCTACACCTTC
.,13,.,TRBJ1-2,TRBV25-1,CASSGTANYGYTF,TGTGCCAGCAGTGGAACCGCTAACTATGGCTACACCTTC
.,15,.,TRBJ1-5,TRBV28,CASKITGGSNQPQHF,TGTGCCAGCAAAATTACGGGGGGTAGCAATCAGCCCCAGCATTTT
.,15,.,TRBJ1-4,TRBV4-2,CASSVKGWTNEKLFF,TGTGCCAGCAGCGTAAAGGGGTGGACTAATGAAAAACTGTTTTTT
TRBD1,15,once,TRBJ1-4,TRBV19,CASRDRAIGGEKLFF,TGTGCCAGCCGGGACAGGGCAATTGGGGGTGAAAAACTGTTTTTT
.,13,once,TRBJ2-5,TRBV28,CASSLGTQETQYF,TGTGCCAGCAGTTTGGGGACACAAGAGACCCAGTACTTC
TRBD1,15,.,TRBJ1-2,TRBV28,CASSPGTGLRYGYTF,TGTGCCAGCAGTCCCGGGACAGGGTTAAGATATGGCTACACCTTC
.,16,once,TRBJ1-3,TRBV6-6,CASSFNDFPAGNTIYF,TGTGCCAGCAGCTTTAACGACTTCCCGGCTGGAAACACCATATATTTT
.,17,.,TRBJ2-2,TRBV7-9,CASSPERGTPKTGELFF,TGTGCCAGCAGCCCGGAGAGGGGGACCCCAAAAACCGGGGAGCTGTTTTTT
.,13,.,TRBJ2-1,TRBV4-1,CASSQLWGSEQFF,TGCGCCAGCAGCCAACTTTGGGGGAGTGAGCAGTTCTTC
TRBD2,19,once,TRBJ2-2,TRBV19,CATRGVPGLAGGVTGELFF,TGTGCCACTCGAGGAGTCCCCGGACTAGCGGGAGGTGTTACCGGGGAGCTGTTTTTT
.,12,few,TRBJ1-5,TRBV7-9,CASSLTNQPQHF,TGTGCCAGCAGCTTAACCAATCAGCCCCAGCATTTT
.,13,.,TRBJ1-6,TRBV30,CAWSVVQNSPLHF,TGTGCCTGGAGTGTAGTTCAAAATTCACCCCTCCACTTT